These 23 T cell receptor beta chains came from one sample sequenced in a study of T cell changes during pregnancy in multiple sclerosis. TCRdb's table, derived via immunoSEQ multiplex PCR, lists solely in-frame clones and lacks some. The sample includes tens of thousands of clones, approximately 90% seen only once; the top ten take approximately 5.8%. Sequences were derived from CD8+ T cells from peripheral blood mononuclear cells, sampled after pregnancy. These receptors were obtained from a female donor in good health, enrolled as a control in a pregnancy study.

This chain uses TRBV27 with TRBJ2-5, with a tentative D call TRBD2 (6 bases). Germline-derived CDR1 and CDR2 are MNHEY and SMNVEV (reference sequence). V gave up 5 bases and J gave up 1 base, with 14 bases separating them. CDR3 length equals 15 residues. The DNA for the CDR3 is TGTGCCAGCAGTCTTCTGGGGGGACCCCAAGAGACCCAGTACTTC. Residues: CASSLLGGPQETQYF.

This clone was seen once. The gene calls are TRBV7-8 and TRBJ1-3; perhaps TRBD1 as D (6 bases). The CDR3 contains 17 residues. V was clipped by 1 base and J by 0 bases, with 13 bases between them. In germline, CDR1 is SGHVS, CDR2 FQNEAQ. The CDR3 spells CASSLEGRGSSGNTIYF. CDR3 DNA: TGTGCCAGCAGCTTAGAAGGCAGGGGATCCTCTGGAAACACCATATATTTT.

The rearrangement uses TRBV11-2 and TRBJ2-3, with 7 bases identical to TRBD1. V lost 1 base, J lost 6 bases, and 1 base stayed unmatched. This CDR3 is 13 amino acids long. CDR1 is SGHAT and CDR2 is FQNNGV in the germline V gene. CDR3 sequence reads: CASSLGQGDTQYF. Written as DNA, the CDR3 is TGTGCCAGCAGCTTAGGACAGGGTGATACGCAGTATTTT.

The chain is built from TRBV6-1 and TRBJ2-1, with a weak D call TRBD2 (5 bases). The germline V gene has CDR1 MNHNS and CDR2 SASEGT. The CDR3 runs to 13 residues. The V gene lost 6 bases and the J gene lost 5 bases, with 11 bases spanning the gap. CDR3: CASRRALDNEQFF. DNA for the CDR3: TGTGCCAGCAGGAGGGCACTCGACAATGAGCAGTTCTTC.

The chain links TRBV14 to TRBJ1-2; no firm D call. Trimming cost V 4 bases and J 10 bases, with 13 bases left between them. The CDR3 has 12 residues. Germline V CDR1 and CDR2: SGHDN, FVKESK. The CDR3 region is CASSPLAVDYTF. As DNA, the CDR3 is TGTGCCAGCAGCCCATTAGCAGTGGACTACACCTTC.

CDR3 sequence: CASSAKGRERYEQYF. DNA for the CDR3: TGTGCCAGCAGCGCCAAGGGCAGGGAACGCTACGAGCAGTACTTC. The chain links TRBV5-8 to TRBJ2-7; a possible D gene is TRBD1 (5 bases). The CDR3 runs 15 residues. Trimming stripped 4 bases from V and 3 bases from J, with 17 bases between. Germline CDR1 SGHTS, CDR2 YDEGEE. Combining the CDR3 with reference TRBV5-8 and TRBJ2-7 gives the whole variable domain EAGVTQSPTHLIKTRGQQATLRCSPISGHTSVYWYQQALGLGLQFLLWYDEGEERNRGNFPPRFSGRQFPNYSSELNVNALELEDSALYLCASSAKGRERYEQYFGPGTRLTVT.

Only a few counts were recorded for this clone. The genes are TRBV4-1 and TRBJ1-5, with 10 nucleotides matching TRBD1. Looked up from germline, CDR1 is MGHRA and CDR2 is YSYEKL. V gave up 0 bases and J gave up 6 bases; unmatched junction bases: 5. The CDR3 is made up of 16 amino acids. The CDR3 here is CASSQDAGQGIQPQHF. The DNA of the CDR3 is TGCGCCAGCAGCCAAGATGCGGGACAGGGGATTCAGCCCCAGCATTTT.

The V and J genes are TRBV5-6 and TRBJ2-7; possibly TRBD1 for D (5 bases). The ends were cut back, 2 bases at V and 1 base at J, with 7 bases in the middle. There are 13 residues in the CDR3. In germline, CDR1 is SGHDT, CDR2 YYEEEE. The CDR3 nucleotides read TGTGCCAGCAGCTTACAGGTGTCCTACGAGCAGTACTTC. Amino acids: CASSLQVSYEQYF.

This clone has just one count. This rearrangement joins TRBV5-6 to TRBJ1-2, with 7 bases identical to TRBD1. J lost 3 bases, V lost 1 base, and 9 bases had no gene match. The CDR3 spans 16 residues. CDR1 and CDR2 (germline): SGHDT, YYEEEE. Here the CDR3 DNA reads TGTGCCAGCAGCTTGTGGGACAGACGGTCTTACTATGGCTACACCTTC. It translates to CASSLWDRRSYYGYTF.

V and J are TRBV27 and TRBJ2-7, with a possible D match to TRBD1 (6 bases). The ends were cut back, 2 bases at V and 3 bases at J, with 11 bases in the middle. The CDR3 has 14 amino acids. Germline lookup yields CDR1 MNHEY and CDR2 SMNVEV (reference sequence). The CDR3 loop reads CASSLRGHSYEQYF. The CDR3 DNA reads as TGTGCCAGCAGTTTAAGGGGACACAGCTACGAGCAGTACTTC.

The rearrangement joins TRBV28 to TRBJ2-3; D is ambiguous. V dropped 3 bases and J dropped 6 bases, with 7 bases sitting between them. There are 12 residues in the CDR3. Germline V gene data show CDR1 as MDHEN and CDR2 as SYDVKM. The CDR3 sequence: CASSFQWDTQYF. Written as DNA, the CDR3 is TGTGCCAGCAGTTTCCAGTGGGATACGCAGTATTTT.

The genes are TRBV9 and TRBJ2-1; 9 nucleotides match TRBD1. The CDR3 consists of 16 residues. Germline V CDR1 and CDR2: SGDLS, YYNGEE. After removal of 3 bases from V and 8 bases from J, the junction contained 12 bases not matched to a gene. The CDR3 DNA sequence: TGTGCCAGCAGCGCCTCAGGGACAGGGTTGAGAGATGAGCAGTTCTTC. Its translation is CASSASGTGLRDEQFF.

This sequence joins TRBV29-1 and TRBJ2-7, with 8 bases that match TRBD1. The CDR3 runs to 12 residues. Trimming cost V 3 bases and J 4 bases; bases outside gene matches: 2. Looked up from germline, CDR1 is SQVTM and CDR2 is ANQGSEA. The chain's CDR3 is CSVEDRAYEQYF. The CDR3 DNA sequence: TGCAGCGTTGAGGACAGGGCTTACGAGCAGTACTTC.

This clone is a singleton in its sample. This chain joins TRBV15 and TRBJ2-3; 8 bases fit TRBD2. From germline, CDR1 is LNHNV and CDR2 YYDKDF (reference sequence). This CDR3 spans 17 amino acids. V gave up 3 bases and J gave up 0 bases; unmatched junction bases: 8. In DNA, the CDR3 is TGTGCCACCAGCAGTCCAACGGGGGGGTTTAGCACAGATACGCAGTATTTT. Its translation: CATSSPTGGFSTDTQYF.

This chain links TRBV5-6 with TRBJ2-7; 10 nucleotides line up with TRBD1. This CDR3 region has 16 residues. With V trimmed by 2 bases and J by 2 bases, 7 bases remained unmatched. Germline CDR1 SGHDT, CDR2 YYEEEE. Here the CDR3 reads CASSLMTGGLTYEQYF. The CDR3 nucleotides read TGTGCCAGCAGCTTAATGACAGGGGGCTTAACCTACGAGCAGTACTTC.

The CDR3 DNA reads as TGTGCCAGCAGCCCCACCCGTACTAGCACAGATACGCAGTATTTT. This gives the protein CASSPTRTSTDTQYF. This chain links TRBV7-2 with TRBJ2-3; D unresolved. Germline values: CDR1 SGHTA, CDR2 FQGNSA. V gave up 5 bases and J gave up 0 bases, with 12 bases separating them. The length of the CDR3 is 15 residues.

This chain links TRBV6-5 with TRBJ2-1; 7 nucleotides line up with TRBD1. Germline loops: CDR1 MNHEY, CDR2 SVGAGI. The length of the CDR3 is 14 residues. The ends lost 7 bases at V and 5 bases at J; junction bases unmatched: 8. DNA of the CDR3: TGTGCCAGCACGCAGAGGGGGCCACACAATGAGCAGTTCTTC. It encodes CASTQRGPHNEQFF.

This clone turned up a few times. This sample includes further DNA sequences coding for the same CDR3. The chain employs TRBV28 and TRBJ2-5; 7 bases line up with TRBD2. The junction had 8 bases not matched to a gene; V was cut back by 5 bases and J by 5 bases. The CDR3 has 14 residues. The V gene's germline CDR1 is MDHEN and CDR2 SYDVKM. DNA for the CDR3: TGTGCCAGCAGTCCCCCGACTAGCAGTGAGACCCAGTACTTC. Translation gives CASSPPTSSETQYF. Combining the CDR3 with reference TRBV28 and TRBJ2-5 gives the whole variable domain DVKVTQSSRYLVKRTGEKVFLECVQDMDHENMFWYRQDPGLGLRLIYFSYDVKMKEKGDIPEGYSVSREKKERFSLILESASTNQTSMYLCASSPPTSSETQYFGPGTRLLVL.

This sequence joins TRBV29-1 and TRBJ1-1; D is uncertain. The V end was cut by 8 bases, the J end by 4 bases, with 17 bases between. The CDR3 extends over 13 amino acids. Germline V gene data show CDR1 as SQVTM and CDR2 as ANQGSEA. CDR3 sequence reads: CSTSARPGTEAFF. The CDR3, as DNA: TGCAGCACATCCGCCCGACCGGGCACTGAAGCTTTCTTT.

The J gene is TRBJ2-7, the V gene TRBV7-2; TRBD2 might be the D (5 bases). Germline CDR1 is SGHTA and CDR2 is FQGNSA. This CDR3 is 15 amino acids long. Trimming removed 3 bases from V and 2 bases from J, with 14 bases in between. CDR3 protein: CASSFGLAPTYEQYF. For the CDR3, the DNA is TGTGCCAGCAGCTTTGGCCTAGCCCCAACCTACGAGCAGTACTTC.

V is TRBV27 and J is TRBJ2-3, with D possibly being TRBD1 (6 bases). With 4 bases removed from V and 6 bases from J, the gap between germline ends came to 11 bases. The CDR3 is made up of 13 amino acids. Germline CDR1 MNHEY, CDR2 SMNVEV (reference sequence). CDR3 protein: CASSWDMFDTQYF. CDR3 DNA sequence: TGTGCCAGCAGTTGGGACATGTTCGATACGCAGTATTTT.

The chain recombines TRBV4-3 with TRBJ2-7, with 7 positions matching TRBD1. The V gene's germline CDR1 is LGHNA and CDR2 YSLEER. The CDR3 covers 14 residues. J lost 7 bases, V lost 0 bases, and 6 bases had no gene match. The CDR3 here is CASSQDGTEFEQYF. In nucleotides, the CDR3 is TGCGCCAGCAGCCAAGATGGGACAGAGTTTGAGCAGTACTTC.

V and J are TRBV7-9 and TRBJ1-1; 8 bases fit TRBD1. The CDR3 sequence is 14 residues long. CDR1 and CDR2 from the germline V gene are SEHNR and FQNEAQ (reference sequence). Trimming removed 3 bases from V and 2 bases from J; junction bases left unmatched: 2. CDR3 protein: CASSLGQANTEAFF. In nucleotides, the CDR3 is TGTGCCAGCAGCTTGGGACAGGCTAACACTGAAGCTTTCTTT.